The entry below describes one T cell receptor (beta chain). The data derive from a study of technical replicates of blood from a handful of donors. Data came from immunoSEQ multiplex PCR; TCRdb stores just in-frame clones and leaves some out. The data show roughly 68,000 clones, just over 90% seen once. The CDR3 loop spans 15 amino acids. The source of this sequence is a human donor in good health. Some clones in this sample may be carry-over from other donors' samples. The chain is built from TRBV21-1 and TRBJ2-7; the D call of TRBD1 is as the table states it, not checked on the DNA. TRBV21-1 is deemed a pseudogene. Sequences were obtained from PBMCs. The CDR3 DNA is TGTGCCAGCAGCAGCCAGGGGGTCCCATCCTACGAGCAGTACTTC. Its protein is CASSSQGVPSYEQYF.